These 17 T cell receptor beta chains came from one sample sequenced in a study of T cells after yellow fever vaccination. TCRdb re-called the 5' RACE reads through MiXCR, storing one row per CDR3 protein. The table includes around 26,000 distinct CDR3 sequences, about 3.2% detected once. The sample was PBMCs, either bulk or a sorted T-cell subset (CD4+, CD8+, memory, or dextramer-sorted; not recorded which), taken roughly 47 days after the first yellow fever vaccination. The receptor set was obtained from a young man who received the YFV17D yellow fever vaccine.

This clonotype turned up a few times. The V call is TRBV20-1, the J call TRBJ2-5, with 9 bases fitting TRBD2. The CDR3 runs to 15 residues. The V gene's germline CDR1 is DFQATT and CDR2 SNEGSKA (reference sequence). V dropped 5 bases and J dropped 1; count of bases not matched to a gene: 8. This CDR3 reads CSAPPPSGVQETQYF. For the CDR3, the DNA is TGCAGTGCTCCCCCCCCTAGCGGGGTCCAAGAGACCCAGTACTTC.

This clonotype was recorded many times. The rearrangement joins TRBV3-1 to TRBJ1-1; D unclear. CDR1 is LGHDT and CDR2 is YNNKEL in the germline V gene (reference sequence). The CDR3 loop spans 14 amino acids. V was clipped by 0 bases and J by 2 bases, with 7 bases between them. CDR3: CASSQDQFNTEAFF. The CDR3 DNA reads as TGTGCCAGCAGCCAAGATCAATTTAACACTGAAGCTTTCTTT.

This clonotype was detected many times. The J gene is TRBJ2-7, the V gene TRBV5-4, with a weak D call TRBD2 (5 bases). This CDR3 has 14 amino acids. V dropped 4 bases and J dropped 7 bases, with 18 bases sitting between them. Germline V gene sequence: CDR1 SGHNT, CDR2 YYREEE (reference sequence). This CDR3 reads CASSRGLTTGEQYF. Here the CDR3 DNA reads TGTGCCAGCAGCCGCGGGTTAACTACGGGAGAGCAGTACTTC.

This clonotype was counted ten times or more. The chain carries TRBV18 and TRBJ2-7; TRBD2 might be the D (7 bases). In germline, CDR1 is KGHSH, CDR2 LQKENI. The CDR3 runs 15 residues. With 3 bases removed from V and 3 bases from J, the gap between germline ends came to 15 bases. Written as DNA, the CDR3 is TGTGCCAGCTCACCCAATGGGGGAGGGGGCTACGAGCAGTACGTC. It codes for CASSPNGGGGYEQYV.

This clonotype was counted ten times or more. This chain connects TRBV5-6 to TRBJ2-7; 7 nucleotides line up with TRBD1. Unmatched junction bases numbered 3, after V lost 4 bases and J lost 2 bases. The germline V gene has CDR1 SGHDT and CDR2 YYEEEE. The CDR3 totals 13 residues. Here the CDR3 reads CASSDRVTYEQYV. The DNA for the CDR3 is TGTGCCAGCAGCGACAGGGTAACCTACGAGCAGTACGTC.

The DNA of the CDR3 is TGTGCCAGCAGCGCGCAGGGGGAAACTGAAGCTTTCTTT. It translates to CASSAQGETEAFF. J is TRBJ1-1 and V is TRBV7-9; TRBD1 agrees at 7 bases. V was clipped by 5 bases and J by 5 bases; unmatched bases: 5. CDR1 SEHNR and CDR2 FQNEAQ come from the germline V gene (reference sequence). The CDR3 extends over 13 amino acids.

This clonotype was counted many times. This chain uses TRBV19 with TRBJ2-1, with D possibly matching TRBD2 (6 bases). V shed 4 bases and J shed 3 bases, with 13 bases lying between them. CDR1 and CDR2 (germline): LNHDA, SQIVND (reference sequence). This CDR3 has 15 amino acids. In DNA form, the CDR3 reads TGTGCCAGTAGTAGGTGGCGGGGAAACTACAATGAGCAGTTCTTC. This codes for CASSRWRGNYNEQFF. The whole variable domain, filled in from reference TRBV19 and TRBJ2-1, reads DGGITQSPKYLFRKEGQNVTLSCEQNLNHDAMYWYRQDPGQGLRLIYYSQIVNDFQKGDIAEGYSVSREKKESFPLTVTSAQKNPTAFYLCASSRWRGNYNEQFFGPGTRLTVL.

The chain couples TRBV5-6 to TRBJ2-7, with D hard to call. V was shortened by 4 bases and J by 3 bases, with 11 bases between the two germline ends. The CDR3 consists of 13 residues. From germline, CDR1 is SGHDT and CDR2 YYEEEE. The CDR3 DNA reads TGTGCCAGCAGCCCCGGGCTAGGCTACGAGCAGTACTTC. This encodes CASSPGLGYEQYF.

This clonotype was observed many times. The chain combines TRBV14 with TRBJ1-6, with D perhaps TRBD1 (5 bases). The germline CDR1 and CDR2 sequences are SGHDN and FVKESK. This CDR3 is 14 amino acids long. The ends were cut back, 0 bases at V and 10 bases at J, with 10 bases in the middle. The CDR3 is CASSQDPGASPLHF. CDR3 nucleotides: TGTGCCAGCAGCCAAGATCCTGGGGCGTCACCCCTCCACTTT. The whole variable domain, remainder taken from reference TRBV14 and TRBJ1-6, is EAGVTQFPSHSVIEKGQTVTLRCDPISGHDNLYWYRRVMGKEIKFLLHFVKESKQDESGMPNNRFLAERTGGTYSTLKVQPAELEDSGVYFCASSQDPGASPLHFGNGTRLTVT.

To note about this clonotype: A much larger clone lies a single base off, so this may be a read error. The V and J genes are TRBV4-1 and TRBJ1-2, with D perhaps matching TRBD1 (6 bases). Germline values: CDR1 MGHRA, CDR2 YSYEKL. The CDR3 totals 18 residues. The CDR3 loop reads CASNQARDITIPNYGYTF. Written as DNA, the CDR3 is TGCGCCAGCAACCAAGCTCGGGACATCACGATCCCTAACTATGGCTACACCTTC.

This clonotype appeared many times. The chain is built from TRBV7-3 and TRBJ2-1; 12 nucleotides agree with TRBD2. This CDR3 contains 15 residues. The J segment lost 8 bases and the V segment lost 5 bases, leaving 7 bases of the junction unmatched. Germline V gives CDR1 SGHTA, CDR2 FQGTGA. CDR3 residues: CASSNLAGGLDEQFF. The DNA of the CDR3 is TGTGCCAGCAGCAATCTAGCGGGGGGGCTAGATGAGCAGTTCTTC.

The sample holds many counts of this clonotype. V usage is TRBV5-1 and J usage is TRBJ2-1, with TRBD1 identical over 9 bases. CDR1 and CDR2 from the germline V gene are SGHRS and YFSETQ. The CDR3 is made up of 14 amino acids. V shed 4 bases and J 9 bases; nucleotides not matched to a gene: 8. CDR3 residues: CASSPLTGGGEQFF. CDR3 bases: TGCGCCAGCAGCCCACTAACAGGGGGCGGTGAGCAGTTCTTC.

There are many counts of this clonotype. Here the CDR3 DNA reads TGTGCCAGCAGCTCCGACAGCTACGAGCAGTACTTC. Translating it yields CASSSDSYEQYF. V gene TRBV6-6 combines with J gene TRBJ2-7; tentative D call: TRBD1 (5 bases). The V gene lost 6 bases and the J gene lost 3 bases, with 9 bases spanning the gap. This CDR3 contains 12 residues. From germline, CDR1 is MNHNY and CDR2 SVGAGI (reference sequence).

This clonotype showed up many times. The chain employs TRBV7-2 and TRBJ1-3; 8 bases fit TRBD1. With V trimmed by 4 bases and J by 0 bases, 2 bases remained unmatched. From germline, CDR1 is SGHTA and CDR2 FQGNSA. The CDR3 sequence is 15 residues long. The CDR3 bases are TGTGCCAGCAGCTGGACAGGGCACTCTGGAAACACCATATATTTT. Translation gives CASSWTGHSGNTIYF.

This clonotype was counted many times. The chain uses TRBV2 and TRBJ2-3; weak D call: TRBD2 (6 bases). V was cut by 7 bases and J by 6 bases, with 14 bases left in between. The length of the CDR3 is 13 residues. Germline V lookup: CDR1 SNHLY, CDR2 FYNNEI. The CDR3 spells CASKPSGVDTQYF. Written as DNA, the CDR3 is TGTGCCAGCAAGCCCTCGGGGGTCGATACGCAGTATTTT.

This clonotype has ten or more counts. The genes are TRBV9 and TRBJ1-2, with TRBD1 identical over 9 bases. Losses at the gene ends were 3 bases for V and 5 bases for J; bases not matched to a gene: 8. The length of the CDR3 is 15 residues. Germline-derived CDR1 and CDR2 are SGDLS and YYNGEE. DNA of the CDR3: TGTGCCAGCAGCGCCGGGACAGGGAATCTTTATGGCTACACCTTC. Its translation is CASSAGTGNLYGYTF.

This clonotype was detected many times. The rearrangement links TRBV7-2 to TRBJ1-1; perhaps TRBD1 as D (6 bases). Germline V CDR1 and CDR2: SGHTA, FQGNSA. Trimming left V 5 bases short and J 0 bases short, with 10 bases between. This CDR3 contains 14 residues. The CDR3: CASSLGTLNTEAFF. For the CDR3, the DNA is TGTGCCAGCAGCCTCGGGACACTGAACACTGAAGCTTTCTTT.